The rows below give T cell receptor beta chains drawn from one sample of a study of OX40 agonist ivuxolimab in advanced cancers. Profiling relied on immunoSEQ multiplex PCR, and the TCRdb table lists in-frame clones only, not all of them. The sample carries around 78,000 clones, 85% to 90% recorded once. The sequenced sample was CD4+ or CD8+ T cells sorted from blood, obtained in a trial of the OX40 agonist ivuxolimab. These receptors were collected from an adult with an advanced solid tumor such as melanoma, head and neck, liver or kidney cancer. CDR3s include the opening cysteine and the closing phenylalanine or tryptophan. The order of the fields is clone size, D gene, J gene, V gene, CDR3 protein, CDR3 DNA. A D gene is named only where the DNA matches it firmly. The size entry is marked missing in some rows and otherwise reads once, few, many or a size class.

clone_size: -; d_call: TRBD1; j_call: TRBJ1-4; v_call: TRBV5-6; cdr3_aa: CASSLGGLYEKLFF; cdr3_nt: TGTGCCAGCAGCTTAGGGGGCCTGTATGAAAAACTGTTTTTT
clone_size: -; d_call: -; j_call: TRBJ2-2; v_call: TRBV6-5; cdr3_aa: CASGRANTGELFF; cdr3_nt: TGTGCCAGCGGACGGGCGAACACCGGGGAGCTGTTTTTT
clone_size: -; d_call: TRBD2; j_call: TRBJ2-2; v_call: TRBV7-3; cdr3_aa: CASGTRSTGELFF; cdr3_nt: TGTGCCAGCGGGACTAGATCCACCGGGGAGCTGTTTTTT
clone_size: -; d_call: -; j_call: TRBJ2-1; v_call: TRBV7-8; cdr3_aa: CASSAAYREGNEQFF; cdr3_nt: TGTGCCAGCAGCGCAGCTTACAGAGAAGGGAATGAGCAGTTCTTC
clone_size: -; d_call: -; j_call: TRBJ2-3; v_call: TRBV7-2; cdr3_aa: CASSLSDTQYF; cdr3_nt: TGTGCCAGCAGCTTGTCAGATACGCAGTATTTT
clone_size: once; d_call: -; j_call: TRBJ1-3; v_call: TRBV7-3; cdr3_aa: CASSLGGSSGNTIYF; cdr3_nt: TGTGCCAGCAGCTTAGGGGGAAGCTCTGGAAACACCATATATTTT
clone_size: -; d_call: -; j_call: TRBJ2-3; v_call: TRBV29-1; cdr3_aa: CSVGGYRVSTDTQYF; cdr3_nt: TGCAGCGTGGGGGGGTACAGGGTGAGCACAGATACGCAGTATTTT
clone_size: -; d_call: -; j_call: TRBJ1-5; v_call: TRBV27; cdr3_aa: CASSLSGFEPQHF; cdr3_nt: TGTGCCAGCAGTTTATCAGGGTTTGAGCCCCAGCATTTT
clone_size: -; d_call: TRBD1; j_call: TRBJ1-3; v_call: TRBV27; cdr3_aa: CASSFGQGNTIYF; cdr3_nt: TGTGCCAGCAGTTTTGGACAGGGGAACACCATATATTTT
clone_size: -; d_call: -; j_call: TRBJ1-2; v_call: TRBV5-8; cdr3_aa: CASSFGQLGIDGYTF; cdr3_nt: TGTGCCAGCAGCTTCGGCCAGCTGGGGATTGATGGCTACACCTTC
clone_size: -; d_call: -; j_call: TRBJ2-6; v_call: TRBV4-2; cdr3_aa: CASSQDTGSGANVLTF; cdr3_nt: TGTGCCAGCAGCCAAGATACCGGGAGTGGGGCCAACGTCCTGACTTTC
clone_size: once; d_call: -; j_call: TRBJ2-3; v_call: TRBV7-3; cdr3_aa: CASSQGRTDTQYF; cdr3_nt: TGTGCCAGCAGCCAGGGCAGGACAGATACGCAGTATTTT
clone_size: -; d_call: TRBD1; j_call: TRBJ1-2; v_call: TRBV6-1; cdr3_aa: CASRGQGRGGYTF; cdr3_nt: TGTGCCAGCAGAGGACAGGGGAGAGGTGGCTACACCTTC
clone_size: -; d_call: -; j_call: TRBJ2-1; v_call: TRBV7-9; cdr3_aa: CASSLVLANEQFF; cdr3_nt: TGTGCCAGCAGCTTAGTGCTAGCCAATGAGCAGTTCTTC
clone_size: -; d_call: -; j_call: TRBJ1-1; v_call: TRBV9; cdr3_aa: CASSPTTVNTEAFF; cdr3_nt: TGTGCCAGCAGCCCAACGACAGTGAACACTGAAGCTTTCTTT
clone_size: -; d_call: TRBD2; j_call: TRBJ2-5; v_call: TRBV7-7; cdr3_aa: CASRKAGAEETQYF; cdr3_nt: TGTGCTAGCAGAAAAGCGGGGGCCGAAGAGACCCAGTACTTC
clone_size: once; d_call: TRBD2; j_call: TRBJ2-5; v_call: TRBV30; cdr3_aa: CAWSVAGLAGVGETQYF; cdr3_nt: TGTGCCTGGAGTGTCGCGGGACTAGCGGGAGTCGGGGAGACCCAGTACTTC
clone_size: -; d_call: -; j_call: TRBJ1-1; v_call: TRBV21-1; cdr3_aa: CASSPDRSSNTEAFF; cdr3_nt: TGTGCCAGCAGCCCCGACAGGTCCTCGAACACTGAAGCTTTCTTT
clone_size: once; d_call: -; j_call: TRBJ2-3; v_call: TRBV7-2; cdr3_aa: CASSLQGTTDTQYF; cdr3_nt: TGTGCCAGCAGTCTACAGGGAACCACAGATACGCAGTATTTT
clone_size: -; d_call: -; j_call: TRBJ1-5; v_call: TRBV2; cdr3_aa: CASSEARGGIGPQHF; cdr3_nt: TGTGCCAGCAGTGAAGCGCGGGGGGGGATCGGGCCCCAGCATTTT
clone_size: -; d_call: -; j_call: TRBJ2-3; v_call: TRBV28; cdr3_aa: CASSLPTDTQYF; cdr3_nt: TGTGCCAGCAGTTTACCGACAGATACGCAGTATTTT
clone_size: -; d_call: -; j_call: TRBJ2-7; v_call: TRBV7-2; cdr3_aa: CASRKNRESYEQYF; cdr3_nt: TGTGCCAGCAGGAAAAACAGGGAATCCTACGAGCAGTACTTC
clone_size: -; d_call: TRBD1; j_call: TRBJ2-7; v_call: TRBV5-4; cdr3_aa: CASSPPGTGVYEQYF; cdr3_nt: TGTGCCAGCAGCCCCCCCGGGACAGGGGTATACGAGCAGTACTTC
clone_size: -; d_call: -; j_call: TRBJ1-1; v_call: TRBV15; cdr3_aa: CATSLGDGTEAFF; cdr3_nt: TGTGCCACCAGCCTGGGTGACGGCACTGAAGCTTTCTTT
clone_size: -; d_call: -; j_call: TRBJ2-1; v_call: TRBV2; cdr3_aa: CATGGQNEQFF; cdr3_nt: TGTGCCACTGGGGGGCAAAATGAGCAGTTCTTC
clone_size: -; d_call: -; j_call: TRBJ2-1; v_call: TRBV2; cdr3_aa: CASTPGVYNEQFF; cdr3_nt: TGTGCCAGCACTCCAGGAGTTTACAATGAGCAGTTCTTC
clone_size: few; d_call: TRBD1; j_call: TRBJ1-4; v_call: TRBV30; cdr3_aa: CAWRRQGALEKLFF; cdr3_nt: TGTGCCTGGAGGAGACAGGGGGCGCTTGAAAAACTGTTTTTT
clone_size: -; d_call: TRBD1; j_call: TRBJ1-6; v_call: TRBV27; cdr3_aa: CASTPGTANSPLHF; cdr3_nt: TGTGCCAGCACCCCCGGGACAGCTAATTCACCCCTCCACTTT
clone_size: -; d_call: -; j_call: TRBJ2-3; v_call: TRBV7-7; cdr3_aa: CASSLGSGAPDTQYF; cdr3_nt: TGTGCTAGCAGCTTAGGGTCGGGAGCGCCAGATACGCAGTATTTT
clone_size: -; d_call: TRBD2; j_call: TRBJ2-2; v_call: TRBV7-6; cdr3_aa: CASSPLSGGVPGELFF; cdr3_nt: TGTGCCAGCAGCCCCCTTAGCGGGGGGGTCCCCGGGGAGCTGTTTTTT